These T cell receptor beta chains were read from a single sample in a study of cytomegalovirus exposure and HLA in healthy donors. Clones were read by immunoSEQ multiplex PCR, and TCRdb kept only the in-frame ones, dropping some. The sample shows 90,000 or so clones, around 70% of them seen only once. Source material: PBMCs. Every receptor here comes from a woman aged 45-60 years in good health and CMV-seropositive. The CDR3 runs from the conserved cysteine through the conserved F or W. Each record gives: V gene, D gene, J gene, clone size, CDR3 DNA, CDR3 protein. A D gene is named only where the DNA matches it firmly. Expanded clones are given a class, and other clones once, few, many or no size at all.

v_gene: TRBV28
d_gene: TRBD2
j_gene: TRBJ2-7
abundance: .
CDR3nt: TGTGCCAGCAGTCCACTAGCGGGACTCTACGAGCAGTACTTC
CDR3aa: CASSPLAGLYEQYF

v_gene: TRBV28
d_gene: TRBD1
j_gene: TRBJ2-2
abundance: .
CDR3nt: TGTGCCATCGGGACAGGGAGGACCGGGGAGCTGTTTTTT
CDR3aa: CAIGTGRTGELFF

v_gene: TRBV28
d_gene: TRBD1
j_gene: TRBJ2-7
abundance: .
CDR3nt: TGTGCCAGCTGGCAGGGGGGGACAGGGGGAGATGGCGAGCAGTACTTC
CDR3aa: CASWQGGTGGDGEQYF

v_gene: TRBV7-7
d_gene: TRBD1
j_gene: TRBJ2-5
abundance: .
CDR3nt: TGTGCTAGCAGCGCGGGGGACAGGGCCCAAGAGACCCAGTACTTC
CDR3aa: CASSAGDRAQETQYF

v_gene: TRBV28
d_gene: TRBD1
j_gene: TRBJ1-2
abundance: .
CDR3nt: TGTGCCAGCAGTTTGGGGACAGGGTTTCGTAGTGGCTACACCTTC
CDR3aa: CASSLGTGFRSGYTF

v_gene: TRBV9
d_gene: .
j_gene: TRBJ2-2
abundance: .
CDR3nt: TGTGCCAGCAGCGTAGAGACAGGTGGGCTCACCGGGGAGCTGTTTTTT
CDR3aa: CASSVETGGLTGELFF

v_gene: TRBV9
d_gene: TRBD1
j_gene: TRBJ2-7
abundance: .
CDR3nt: TGTGCCAGCAGCGTAGGCGGTAGGGGACAGGGTACTTACGAGCAGTACTTC
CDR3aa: CASSVGGRGQGTYEQYF

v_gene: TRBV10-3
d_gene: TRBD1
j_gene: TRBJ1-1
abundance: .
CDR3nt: TGTGCCATCAGTGAGAACCTGGGACAGACGAACACTGAAGCTTTCTTT
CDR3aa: CAISENLGQTNTEAFF

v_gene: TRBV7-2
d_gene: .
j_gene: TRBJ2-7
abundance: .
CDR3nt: TGTGCCAGCAGCCTAAGCCCTTTTAGCTCCTACGAGCAGTACTTC
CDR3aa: CASSLSPFSSYEQYF

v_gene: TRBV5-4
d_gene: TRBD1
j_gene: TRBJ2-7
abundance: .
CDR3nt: TGTGCCAGCAGACGACGGGACAGGGGAGTGGAAGAGCAGTACTTC
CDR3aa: CASRRRDRGVEEQYF

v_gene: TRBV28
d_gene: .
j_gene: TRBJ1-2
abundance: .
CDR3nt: TGTGCCAGCCGTCAGGCTAACTATGGCTACACCTTC
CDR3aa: CASRQANYGYTF

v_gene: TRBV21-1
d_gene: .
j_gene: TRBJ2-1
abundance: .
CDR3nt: TGTGCCAGCAGCATAGTGAGGCCCCGAAACAATGAGCAGTTCTTC
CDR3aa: CASSIVRPRNNEQFF

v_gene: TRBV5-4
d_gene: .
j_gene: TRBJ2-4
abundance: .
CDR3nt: TGTGCCAGCAGCTTGGCCGGCGGTTCAGGGGGGATCCCCAAAAACATTCAGTACTTC
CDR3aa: CASSLAGGSGGIPKNIQYF

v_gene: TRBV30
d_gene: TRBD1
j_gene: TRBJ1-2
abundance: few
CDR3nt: TGTGCCTGGAGGACACAGGGGGCGACAAGCTATGGCTACACCTTC
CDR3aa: CAWRTQGATSYGYTF

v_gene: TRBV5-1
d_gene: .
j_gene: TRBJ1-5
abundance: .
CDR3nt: TGCGCCAGCAGCTTGGACGTTAGGGGTAGCAATCAGCCCCAGCATTTT
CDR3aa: CASSLDVRGSNQPQHF

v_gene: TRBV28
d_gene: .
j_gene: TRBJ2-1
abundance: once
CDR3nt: TGTGCCAGCAATCAGGGGTCACTTGGTGGCAATGAGCAGTTCTTC
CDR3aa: CASNQGSLGGNEQFF

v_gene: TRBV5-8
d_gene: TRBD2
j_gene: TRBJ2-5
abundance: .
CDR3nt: TGTGCCAGCAGCTTGGAGAGCGGGAGAAGGGAGACCCAGTACTTC
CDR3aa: CASSLESGRRETQYF

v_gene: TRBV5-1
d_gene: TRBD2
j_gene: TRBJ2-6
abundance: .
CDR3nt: TGCGCCAGCAGCTTGGCCCCTAGCGGGAGGGGTGGGGCCAACGTCCTGACTTTC
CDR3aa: CASSLAPSGRGGANVLTF

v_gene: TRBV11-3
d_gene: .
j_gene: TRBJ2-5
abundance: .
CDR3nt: TGTGCCAGCAGCTTAGGCCTAGACCGATATGAGACCCAGTACTTC
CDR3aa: CASSLGLDRYETQYF

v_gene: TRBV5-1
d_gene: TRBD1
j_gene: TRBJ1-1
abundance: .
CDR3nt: TGCGCCAGCAGCGCCGTGACAGGGGCAGGAACTGAAGCTTTCTTT
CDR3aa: CASSAVTGAGTEAFF

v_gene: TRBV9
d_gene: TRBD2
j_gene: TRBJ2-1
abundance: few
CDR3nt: TGTGCCAGCAGCGTAGCTATAGCGGGATGGGGCGATGAGCAGTTCTTC
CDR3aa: CASSVAIAGWGDEQFF

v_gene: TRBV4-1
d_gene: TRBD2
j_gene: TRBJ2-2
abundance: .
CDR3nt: TGCGCCAGCAGCCCGGGACTAGCAGACACCGGGGAGCTGTTTTTT
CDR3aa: CASSPGLADTGELFF

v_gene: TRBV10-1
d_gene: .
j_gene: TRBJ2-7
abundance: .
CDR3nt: TGCGCCAGCAGTGAGTCGAGGGTCGGCGAGCAGTACTTC
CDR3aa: CASSESRVGEQYF

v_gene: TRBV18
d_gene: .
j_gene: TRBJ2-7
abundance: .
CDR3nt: TGTGCCAGCTCCCCTATACGCAACGAGCAGTACTTC
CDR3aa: CASSPIRNEQYF

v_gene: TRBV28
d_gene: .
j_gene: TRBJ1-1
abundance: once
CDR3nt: TGTGCCAGCTCTCCGAGCTACACTGAAGCTTTCTTT
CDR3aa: CASSPSYTEAFF

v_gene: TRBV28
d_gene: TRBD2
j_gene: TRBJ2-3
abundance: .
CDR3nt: TGTGCCAGCAGAAAACAGCGGGATGGCGCAGATACGCAGTATTTT
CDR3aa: CASRKQRDGADTQYF

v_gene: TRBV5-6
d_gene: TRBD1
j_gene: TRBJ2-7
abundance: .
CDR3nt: TGTGCCAGCAGCTTGCAGGGGGCCTACGAGCAGTACTTC
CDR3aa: CASSLQGAYEQYF

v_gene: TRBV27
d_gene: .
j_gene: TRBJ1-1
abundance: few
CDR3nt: TGTGCCAGCAGACTGGGGACTCACACTGAAGCTTTCTTT
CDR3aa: CASRLGTHTEAFF

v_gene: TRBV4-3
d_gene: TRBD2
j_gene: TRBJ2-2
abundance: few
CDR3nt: TGCGCCAGCAGCCAAGCTAGCGGGAGTCGCACCGGGGAGCTGTTTTTT
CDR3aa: CASSQASGSRTGELFF

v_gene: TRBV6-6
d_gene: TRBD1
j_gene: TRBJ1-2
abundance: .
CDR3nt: TGTGCCAGCAGTACCGGGACAGGGAAGGATAACTATGGCTACACCTTC
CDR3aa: CASSTGTGKDNYGYTF

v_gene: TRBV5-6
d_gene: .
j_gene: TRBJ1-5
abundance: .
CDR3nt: TGTGCCAGCAGCTTAGGAGTGTCCCAGCCCCAGCATTTT
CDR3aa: CASSLGVSQPQHF

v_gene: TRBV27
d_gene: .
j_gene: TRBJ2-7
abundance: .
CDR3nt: TGTGCCAGCTACACTAGCATAAACGAGCAGTACTTC
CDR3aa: CASYTSINEQYF

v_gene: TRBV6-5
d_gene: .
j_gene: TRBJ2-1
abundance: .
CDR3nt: TGTGCCAGCCAGTTCTCAGATCTAGCCAATGAGCAGTTCTTC
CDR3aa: CASQFSDLANEQFF

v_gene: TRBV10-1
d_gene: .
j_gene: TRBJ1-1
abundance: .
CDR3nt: TGCGCCAGCAGTGGCCTAGGCCGTAGCGAAGCTTTCTTT
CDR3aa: CASSGLGRSEAFF

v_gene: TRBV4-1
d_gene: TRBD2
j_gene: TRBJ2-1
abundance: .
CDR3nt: TGCGCCAGCAGCCGAGGGACTAGCGGAACCTACAATGAGCAGTTCTTC
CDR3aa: CASSRGTSGTYNEQFF

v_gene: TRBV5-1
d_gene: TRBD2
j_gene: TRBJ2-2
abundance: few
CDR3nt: TGCGCCAGCAGCTTGGGGACTAGCGGGACCGGGGCGCTGTTTTTT
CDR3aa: CASSLGTSGTGALFF

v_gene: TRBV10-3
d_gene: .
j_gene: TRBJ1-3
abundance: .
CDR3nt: TGTGCCATCAGTGAGGGGGCAACCTCTGGAAACACCATATATTTT
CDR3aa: CAISEGATSGNTIYF

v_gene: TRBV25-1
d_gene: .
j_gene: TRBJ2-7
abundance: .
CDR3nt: TGTGCCAGCAGTGAACGTCCCTACGAGCAGTACTTC
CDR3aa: CASSERPYEQYF

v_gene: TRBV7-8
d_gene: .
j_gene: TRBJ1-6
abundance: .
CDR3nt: TGTGCCAGCGCGCCGGGGGGCTATGGGTATAATTCACCCCTCCACTTT
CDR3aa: CASAPGGYGYNSPLHF

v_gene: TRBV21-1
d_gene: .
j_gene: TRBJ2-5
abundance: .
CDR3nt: TGTGCCAGCAGCAAAGGCAGCTGTACAGAAGAGACCCAGTACTTC
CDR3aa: CASSKGSCTEETQYF

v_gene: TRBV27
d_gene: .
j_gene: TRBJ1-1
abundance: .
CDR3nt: TGTGCCAGCAGTTCGGGGGGACTGAACACTGAAGCTTTCTTT
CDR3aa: CASSSGGLNTEAFF

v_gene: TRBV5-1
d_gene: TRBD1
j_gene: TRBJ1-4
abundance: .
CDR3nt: TGCGCCAGCAAACAAGGACAGGGGGCTTCTAATGAAAAACTGTTTTTT
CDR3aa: CASKQGQGASNEKLFF

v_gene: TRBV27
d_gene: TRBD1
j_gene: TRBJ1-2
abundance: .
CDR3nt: TGTGCCAGCAGCCACGACAGGGGACGGGGCTACACCTTC
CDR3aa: CASSHDRGRGYTF

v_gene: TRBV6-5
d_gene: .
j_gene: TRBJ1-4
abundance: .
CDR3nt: TGTGCCAGCAGTTATTCAGGGCCCCCTAATGAAAAACTGTTTTTT
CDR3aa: CASSYSGPPNEKLFF

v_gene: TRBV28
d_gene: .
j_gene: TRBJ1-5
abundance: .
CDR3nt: TGTGCCAGCATGGGAGGAACAGGTAAATCCCAGCCCCAGCATTTT
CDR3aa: CASMGGTGKSQPQHF

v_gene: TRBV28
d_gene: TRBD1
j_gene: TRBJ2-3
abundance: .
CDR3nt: TGTGCCAGCAGTCCCATGGGACAGGGGATAACAGATACGCAGTATTTT
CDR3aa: CASSPMGQGITDTQYF

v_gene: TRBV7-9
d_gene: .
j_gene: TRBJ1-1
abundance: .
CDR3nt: TGTGCCAGCAGCTTAAGGGGGGGCGACAGGTTGAACACTGAAGCTTTCTTT
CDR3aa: CASSLRGGDRLNTEAFF

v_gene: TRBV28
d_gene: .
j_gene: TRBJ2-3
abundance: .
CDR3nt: TGTGCCAGCAGTTTATGGGCAGGGAGGTTCCATACGCAGTATTTT
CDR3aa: CASSLWAGRFHTQYF